This TCR beta chain was profiled in a study of cytomegalovirus exposure and HLA in healthy donors. Whole-study findings and limits: Earlier results showed most TCR beta V segments being productive about 87% or about 30% of the time. Later on, a genetic analysis was performed. It linked a missense variant in DCLRE1C with V- and J-gene trimming of TCR beta.

This PCR relied on a set of 60 Vbeta primers and 13 Jbeta primers. TCRdb's copy holds only in-frame clones and misses some; the assay was immunoSEQ multiplex PCR. This sample carries tens of thousands of clones, with 9.5% to 15% going to the ten biggest clones. Per germline, CDR1 LNHDA and CDR2 SQIVND (reference sequence). The CDR3 extends over 13 amino acids. The V and J ends lost 3 bases and 6 bases, in that order; junction bases with no gene match: 5. On this clone: Its antigen is undetermined.

The receptor was isolated from a man aged 18 to 30 in good health and CMV-seropositive. This chain links TRBV19 with TRBJ2-7; 7 bases align to TRBD1. The sample taken for sequencing was PBMCs. In DNA form, the CDR3 reads TGTGCCAGTAGTATCATACAGGGGCGCGAGCAGTACTTC. Encoded protein: CASSIIQGREQYF.